Presented here are 21 T cell receptor beta chains from one specimen sequenced in a study of vaccination effects on CD4 cells after COVID-19. Their antigen targets remain unknown. Profiled with immunoSEQ multiplex PCR; TCRdb holds only in-frame clones, not every one. The table lists approximately 61,000 clones, about 80% of them singletons. After expansion with viral peptide pools in the ViraFEST assay, antigen-specific CD4+ T cells were sequenced. At the end of about 9 days of culture, CD4+ T cells were isolated. Each participant was administered two doses of either the BNT162b2 or the mRNA-1273 vaccine. The sample was CD4+ T cells from PBMCs cultured with HCoV-229E spike peptides, taken after COVID-19 vaccination. These receptor sequences come from a human donor who received a COVID-19 vaccine.

This clone was found once. This chain joins TRBV7-2 and TRBJ1-4; D remains unclear. The V gene lost 5 bases and the J gene lost 8 bases, with 18 bases spanning the gap. Looked up from germline, CDR1 is SGHTA and CDR2 is FQGNSA. This CDR3 is 15 amino acids long. CDR3 coding DNA: TGTGCCAGCAGCCTTAGACGCATGACTGGGGAAAAACTGTTTTTT. This translates into CASSLRRMTGEKLFF.

This clone was counted between two and nine times. This sequence joins TRBV7-9 and TRBJ2-1; D might be TRBD1 (6 bases). CDR3 length: 13 amino acids. The germline gives CDR1 SEHNR, CDR2 FQNEAQ (reference sequence). Trimming stripped 4 bases from V and 12 bases from J, with 16 bases between. The CDR3 DNA follows: TGTGCCAGCAGCTGGACAGAATTGGCCCTGCAGTTCTTC. Its protein product is CASSWTELALQFF.

This clone was seen a few times. CDR3 amino acids: CASSFLEDVQPQHF. DNA for the CDR3: TGTGCCAGCAGCTTCCTTGAAGACGTTCAGCCCCAGCATTTT. V and J are TRBV7-2 and TRBJ1-5; no reliable D call. CDR3 length equals 14 residues. Germline CDR1 SGHTA, CDR2 FQGNSA. V dropped 3 bases and J dropped 6 bases, with 12 bases sitting between them.

This clone was seen only a few times. The junction shows a germline mismatch at one end, possibly a read error. The rearrangement links TRBV6-2 or TRBV6-3 to TRBJ1-1; D unresolved. This CDR3 is 15 amino acids long. In germline, CDR1 is MNHEY, CDR2 SVGEGT. In DNA, the CDR3 is TGTGCCAGCAGATACTTGGGGAGGGTGAACACTGAAGCTTTCTTT. It is translated as CASRYLGRVNTEAFF.

This chain uses TRBV19 with TRBJ2-3; 12 nucleotides line up with TRBD2. With V trimmed by 3 bases and J by 6 bases, 7 bases remained unmatched. Per the germline V gene, CDR1 is LNHDA and CDR2 is SQIVND (reference sequence). This CDR3 spans 16 amino acids. The CDR3: CASSMTSGGPPDTQYF. DNA of the CDR3: TGTGCCAGTAGTATGACTAGCGGGGGCCCCCCCGATACGCAGTATTTT.

CDR3 in DNA: TGCGCCAGCAGCTTGAACACCGGGGAGCTGTTTTTT. It encodes CASSLNTGELFF. The J gene is TRBJ2-2, the V gene TRBV5-1, with D hard to call. V lost 1 base and J lost 2, with 0 bases in between. CDR3 length: 12 amino acids. Germline V CDR1 and CDR2: SGHRS, YFSETQ. Full variable domain (outside the CDR3, taken from reference TRBV5-1 and TRBJ2-2): KAGVTQTPRYLIKTRGQQVTLSCSPISGHRSVSWYQQTPGQGLQFLFEYFSETQRNKGNFPGRFSGRQFSNSRSEMNVSTLELGDSALYLCASSLNTGELFFGEGSRLTVL.

The V call is TRBV15, the J call TRBJ2-5; the D is unclear. V dropped 5 bases and J dropped 0 bases, with 7 bases sitting between them. Germline loops: CDR1 LNHNV, CDR2 YYDKDF (reference sequence). The CDR3 has 13 residues. The CDR3 is CATSGTYQETQYF. The CDR3 DNA is TGTGCCACCAGCGGCACATACCAAGAGACCCAGTACTTC.

This sequence joins TRBV5-1 and TRBJ1-3; D not resolved. The CDR3 sequence is 14 residues long. V shed 4 bases and J shed 2 bases, with 10 bases lying between them. Germline CDR1 and CDR2: SGHRS and YFSETQ. CDR3 in DNA: TGCGCCAGCAGCCCGCAAGTAGCTGGAAACACCATATATTTT. This codes for CASSPQVAGNTIYF.

This chain uses TRBV5-6 with TRBJ2-2, with 11 bases lining up with TRBD1. Losses at the gene ends were 6 bases for V and 5 bases for J; bases not matched to a gene: 9. Per the germline V gene, CDR1 is SGHDT and CDR2 is YYEEEE. CDR3 length: 16 amino acids. Here the CDR3 DNA reads TGTGCCAGCAACTCCGGACAGGGGGCGGGAACCGGGGAGCTGTTTTTT. It yields the protein CASNSGQGAGTGELFF.

The chain combines TRBV29-1 with TRBJ1-5, with D tentatively TRBD1 (5 bases). The germline V gene encodes CDR1 SQVTM and CDR2 ANQGSEA. The V gene lost 6 bases and the J gene lost 6 bases, with 15 bases spanning the gap. This CDR3 has 13 residues. DNA for the CDR3: TGCAGCGTGGGGCGGGACTCGGGTCAGCCCCAGCATTTT. It translates to CSVGRDSGQPQHF.

The chain joins TRBV6-4 to TRBJ2-2, with unresolved D. The germline V and J ends were trimmed by 4 bases and 1 base, with 7 bases remaining between them. CDR3 length: 14 amino acids. CDR1 and CDR2 (germline): MRHNA, SNTAGT. CDR3 residues: CASSVRLNTGELFF. The CDR3 DNA sequence: TGTGCCAGCAGTGTGCGCTTGAACACCGGGGAGCTGTTTTTT.

The chain employs TRBV9 and TRBJ1-1; 7 bases are shared with TRBD1. The CDR3 is 12 amino acids. Trimming cost V 4 bases and J 7 bases; bases outside gene matches: 4. Germline V gene lookup returns CDR1 SGDLS and CDR2 YYNGEE. DNA for the CDR3: TGTGCCAGCAGCCCCCAGGGGGTTGAAGCTTTCTTT. As protein: CASSPQGVEAFF.

The chain employs TRBV11-2 and TRBJ2-7, with a weak D call TRBD2 (5 bases). Trimming removed 5 bases from V and 6 bases from J, with 17 bases in between. The germline V gene has CDR1 SGHAT and CDR2 FQNNGV. The CDR3 has 14 amino acids. CDR3 sequence: CASSLADSLGEQYV. In nucleotides, the CDR3 is TGTGCCAGCAGCCTCGCGGACTCTCTGGGCGAGCAGTACGTC.

The chain links TRBV6-1 to TRBJ1-3; D call uncertain. The CDR3 has 13 amino acids. Trimming removed 3 bases from V and 5 bases from J, with 8 bases in between. Germline V gene lookup returns CDR1 MNHNS and CDR2 SASEGT. The CDR3 protein is CASSETPRNTIYF. The CDR3 DNA follows: TGTGCCAGCAGTGAGACACCTAGAAACACCATATATTTT.

The V and J genes are TRBV14 and TRBJ1-6; possible D gene TRBD1, 5 bases. Trimming removed 4 bases at V and 9 bases at J, with 10 bases between. This CDR3 comprises 13 residues. CDR1 and CDR2 from the germline V gene are SGHDN and FVKESK. The chain's CDR3 is CASSLGGVSPLHF. The CDR3 DNA follows: TGTGCCAGCAGCCTGGGAGGGGTTTCACCCCTCCACTTT.

The V call is TRBV5-1, the J call TRBJ1-5, with 9 bases that match TRBD1. The CDR3 contains 15 residues. With V trimmed by 6 bases and J by 4 bases, 8 bases remained unmatched. CDR1 SGHRS and CDR2 YFSETQ come from the germline V gene. CDR3 residues: CASTPTGTGNQPQHF. The DNA for the CDR3 is TGCGCCAGCACACCCACCGGGACAGGGAATCAGCCCCAGCATTTT.

The chain joins TRBV19 to TRBJ1-2; 7 nucleotides match TRBD1. Trimming cost V 4 bases and J 6 bases; bases outside gene matches: 11. CDR1 is LNHDA and CDR2 is SQIVND in the germline V gene (reference sequence). The CDR3 spans 15 residues. As DNA, the CDR3 is TGTGCCAGTAGTACCGGACAGGTCGTCGGGAATGGCTACACCTTC. Translation gives CASSTGQVVGNGYTF.

V usage is TRBV19 and J usage is TRBJ2-5; possibly TRBD1 for D (6 bases). Germline V lookup: CDR1 LNHDA, CDR2 SQIVND (reference sequence). V was shortened by 5 bases and J by 1 base, with 11 bases between the two germline ends. The CDR3 sequence is 14 residues long. In DNA form, the CDR3 reads TGTGCCAGTAGTTCAGGACAGATCCAAGAGACCCAGTACTTC. Translated, it gives CASSSGQIQETQYF.

The rearrangement links TRBV7-2 to TRBJ2-2, with TRBD2 identical over 14 bases. CDR1 is SGHTA, CDR2 FQGNSA, per germline. Trimming removed 2 bases from V and 3 bases from J; junction bases left unmatched: 8. The CDR3 runs 19 residues. The CDR3 spells CASSLRGGTSGGDTGELFF. The CDR3 nucleotides read TGTGCCAGCAGCTTAAGGGGAGGGACTAGCGGGGGTGACACCGGGGAGCTGTTTTTT.

This clone has a handful of counts. The V call is TRBV6-2 or TRBV6-3, the J call TRBJ2-2; TRBD1 might be the D (6 bases). The CDR3 sequence is 16 residues long. Trimming shortened V by 6 bases and J by 1 base, and 15 bases separated the two germline ends. Germline assignment: CDR1 MNHEY and CDR2 SVGEGT. As DNA, the CDR3 is TGTGCCAGCAGCCCCCATGGCAGGGGGAACACCGGGGAGCTGTTTTTT. This translates into CASSPHGRGNTGELFF.

Only a few counts were recorded for this clone. The chain carries TRBV6-1 and TRBJ1-1; D gene uncertain. The length of the CDR3 is 14 residues. Germline CDR1 reads MNHNS; CDR2 reads SASEGT. The V end was cut by 7 bases, the J end by 0 bases, with 12 bases between. CDR3 protein: CASTSEVMNTEAFF. CDR3 sequence (DNA): TGTGCCAGCACCTCGGAAGTTATGAACACTGAAGCTTTCTTT.